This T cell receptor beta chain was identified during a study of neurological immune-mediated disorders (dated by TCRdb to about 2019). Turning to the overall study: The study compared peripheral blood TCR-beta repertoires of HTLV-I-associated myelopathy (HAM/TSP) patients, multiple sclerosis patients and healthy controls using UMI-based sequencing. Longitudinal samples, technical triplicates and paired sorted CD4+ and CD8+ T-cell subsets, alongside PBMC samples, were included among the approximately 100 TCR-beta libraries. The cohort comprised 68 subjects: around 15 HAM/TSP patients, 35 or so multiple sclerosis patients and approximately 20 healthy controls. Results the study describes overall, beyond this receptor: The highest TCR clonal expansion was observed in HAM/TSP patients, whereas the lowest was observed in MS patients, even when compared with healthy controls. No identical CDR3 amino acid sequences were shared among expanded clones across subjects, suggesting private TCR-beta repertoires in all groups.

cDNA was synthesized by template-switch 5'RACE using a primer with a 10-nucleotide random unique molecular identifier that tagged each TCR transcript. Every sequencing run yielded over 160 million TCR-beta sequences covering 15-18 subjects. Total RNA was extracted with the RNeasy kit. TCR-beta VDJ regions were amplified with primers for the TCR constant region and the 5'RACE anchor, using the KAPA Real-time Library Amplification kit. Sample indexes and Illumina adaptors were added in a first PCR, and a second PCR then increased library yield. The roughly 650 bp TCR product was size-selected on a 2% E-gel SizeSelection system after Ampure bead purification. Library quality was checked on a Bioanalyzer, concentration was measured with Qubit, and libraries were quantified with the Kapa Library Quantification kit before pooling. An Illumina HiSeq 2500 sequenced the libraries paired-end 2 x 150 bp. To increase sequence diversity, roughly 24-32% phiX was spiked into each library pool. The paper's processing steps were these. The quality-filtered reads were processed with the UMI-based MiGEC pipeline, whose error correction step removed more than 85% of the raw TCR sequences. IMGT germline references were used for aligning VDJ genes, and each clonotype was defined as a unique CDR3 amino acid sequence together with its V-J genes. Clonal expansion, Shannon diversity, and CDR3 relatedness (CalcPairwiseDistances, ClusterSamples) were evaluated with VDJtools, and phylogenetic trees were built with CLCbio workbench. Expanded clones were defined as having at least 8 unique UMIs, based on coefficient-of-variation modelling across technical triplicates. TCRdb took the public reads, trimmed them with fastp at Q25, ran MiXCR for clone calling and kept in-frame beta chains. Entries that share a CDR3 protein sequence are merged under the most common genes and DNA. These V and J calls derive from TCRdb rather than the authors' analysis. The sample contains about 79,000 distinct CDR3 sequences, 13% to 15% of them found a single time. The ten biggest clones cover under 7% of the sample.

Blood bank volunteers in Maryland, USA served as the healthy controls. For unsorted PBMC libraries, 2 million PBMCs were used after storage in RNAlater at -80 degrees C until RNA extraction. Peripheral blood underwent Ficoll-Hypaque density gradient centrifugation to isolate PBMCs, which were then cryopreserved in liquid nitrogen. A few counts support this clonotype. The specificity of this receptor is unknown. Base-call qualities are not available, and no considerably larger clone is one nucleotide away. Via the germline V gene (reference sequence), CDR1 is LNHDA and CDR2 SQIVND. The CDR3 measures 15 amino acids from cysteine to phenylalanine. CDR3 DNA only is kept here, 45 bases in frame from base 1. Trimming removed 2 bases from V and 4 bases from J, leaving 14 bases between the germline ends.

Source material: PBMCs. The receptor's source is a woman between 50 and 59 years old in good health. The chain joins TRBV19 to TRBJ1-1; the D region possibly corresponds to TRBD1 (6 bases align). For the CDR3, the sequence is CASSIWGLRGTEAFF. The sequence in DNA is TGTGCCAGTAGTATATGGGGGCTACGGGGCACTGAAGCTTTCTTT.